This T cell receptor (beta chain) was recorded in a study of OX40 agonist ivuxolimab in advanced cancers. The study, taken as a whole, reports: More expanded clones were found, on average, in CD8+ than in CD4+ T cells.

The data were produced by immunoSEQ multiplex PCR, yet TCRdb's version contains in-frame clones alone and is incomplete. The repertoire includes 73,000 or so clones, approximately 89% of them detected once, and approximately 0.66% sits in the top ten. The CDR3 has 14 residues. The germline CDR1 and CDR2 sequences are LNHNV and YYDKDF (reference sequence). The V gene end was trimmed by 2 bases and the J gene end by 3 bases; junction bases not matched to a gene: 2. In the case of this clone: Its antigen is currently unknown.

The receptor's source is an adult with an advanced solid tumor such as melanoma, head and neck, liver or kidney cancer. The rearrangement links TRBV15 to TRBJ2-7; 9 bases map to TRBD2. The input for sequencing was CD4+ or CD8+ T cells sorted from blood, taken in a trial of the OX40 agonist ivuxolimab. This CDR3 reads CATSRSTSGYEQYF. For the CDR3, the DNA is TGTGCCACCAGCAGATCGACTAGCGGCTACGAGCAGTACTTC. Looking up the rest from reference TRBV15 and TRBJ2-7 gives the full variable domain: DAMVIQNPRYQVTQFGKPVTLSCSQTLNHNVMYWYQQKSSQAPKLLFHYYDKDFNNEADTPDNFQSRRPNTSFCFLDIRSPGLGDTAMYLCATSRSTSGYEQYFGPGTRLTVT.